The 21 T cell receptor beta chains given below trace back to one sample, sequenced in a study of blood T cell repertoires in COVID-19. Assay used: immunoSEQ multiplex PCR; TCRdb lists only in-frame clones, some missing. The table includes 55,000 to 65,000 clones, about 83% detected once. Sequenced input: peripheral blood. These receptors came from a woman older than 75 with acute or convalescent COVID-19.

The J gene is TRBJ1-6, the V gene TRBV28; possibly TRBD1 for D (5 bases). CDR3 length: 12 amino acids. V lost 6 bases, J lost 7 bases, and 7 bases lay in between. The V gene's germline CDR1 is MDHEN and CDR2 SYDVKM. Here the CDR3 reads CASRTANSPLHF. CDR3 bases: TGTGCCAGCAGGACAGCAAATTCACCCCTCCACTTT.

A few counts support this clone. V gene TRBV4-2 combines with J gene TRBJ1-1; D is unclear. V lost 0 bases and J 7 bases, leaving 6 bases between the germline ends. CDR1 is LGHNA and CDR2 is YNFKEQ in the germline V gene. The CDR3 length is 12 residues. The CDR3 region has the DNA TGTGCCAGCAGCCAAGAGGCTGGTGAAGCTTTCTTT. This sequence encodes CASSQEAGEAFF.

The chain links TRBV5-1 to TRBJ2-7, with a tentative D call TRBD2 (10 bases). Germline V gene lookup returns CDR1 SGHRS and CDR2 YFSETQ. V lost 3 bases to trimming and J lost 2 bases, with 27 bases between them. This CDR3 contains 19 residues. The CDR3 nucleotides are TGCGCCAGCAGCTGGGGGGACAGGGTATCCACTAGCGGGGCCTACGAGCAGTACTTC. It encodes CASSWGDRVSTSGAYEQYF.

The count of this clone is one. This chain uses TRBV6-5 with TRBJ2-1; no clear D. The germline gives CDR1 MNHEY, CDR2 SVGAGI. Trimming removed 4 bases at V and 4 bases at J, with 8 bases between. This CDR3 is built from 13 residues. CDR3 loop: CASSSERYNEQFF. Written as DNA, the CDR3 is TGTGCCAGCAGTTCCGAGAGATACAATGAGCAGTTCTTC.

The gene calls are TRBV4-3 and TRBJ1-6; D might be TRBD1 (6 bases). Deletions cut 0 bases from V and 4 bases from J, with 22 bases between. This CDR3 spans 20 amino acids. Germline loops: CDR1 LGHNA, CDR2 YSLEER. The CDR3 nucleotides read TGCGCCAGCAGCCAAGACAGGACAGCCCTATTGGAGATATATAATTCACCCCTCCACTTT. Protein sequence: CASSQDRTALLEIYNSPLHF.

This clone appeared a single time. This chain connects TRBV19 to TRBJ1-4, with TRBD1 matching over 9 bases. Germline lookup yields CDR1 LNHDA and CDR2 SQIVND (reference sequence). The CDR3 totals 15 residues. V was clipped by 6 bases and J by 1 base; unmatched bases: 3. The CDR3 region is CASSTDRGTNEKLFF. For the CDR3, the DNA is TGTGCCAGTAGCACGGACAGGGGAACTAATGAAAAACTGTTTTTT.

The rearrangement joins TRBV4-1 to TRBJ2-3; a weak D match, TRBD2 (5 bases). Germline values: CDR1 MGHRA, CDR2 YSYEKL. The CDR3 length is 17 residues. Trimming removed 1 base at V and 2 bases at J, with 16 bases between. DNA for the CDR3: TGCGCCAGCAGCCAAGCGGCTCAGAGCGGAATCACAGATACGCAGTATTTT. This codes for CASSQAAQSGITDTQYF.

This clone showed up just once. The chain links TRBV13 to TRBJ1-4; 9 positions agree with TRBD1. The CDR3 is made up of 15 amino acids. Germline V CDR1 and CDR2: PRHDT, FYEKMQ (reference sequence). The ends lost 1 base at V and 5 bases at J; junction bases unmatched: 2. The chain's CDR3 is CASSLVGQGNEKLFF. The CDR3 coding sequence is TGTGCCAGCAGCTTAGTTGGACAGGGGAATGAAAAACTGTTTTTT.

V gene TRBV30 combines with J gene TRBJ1-4; 7 bases are shared with TRBD1. The germline gives CDR1 GTSNPN, CDR2 SVGIG (reference sequence). The CDR3 covers 13 residues. After removal of 2 bases from V and 4 bases from J, the junction contained 1 base not matched to a gene. CDR3 sequence: CAWSRDSNEKLFF. The CDR3 DNA sequence: TGTGCCTGGAGTAGGGACAGTAATGAAAAACTGTTTTTT. Supplemented by reference TRBV30 and TRBJ1-4, the full variable domain reads SQTIHQWPATLVQPVGSPLSLECTVEGTSNPNLYWYRQAAGRGLQLLFYSVGIGQISSEVPQNLSASRPQDRQFILSSKKLLLSDSGFYLCAWSRDSNEKLFFGSGTQLSVL.

The chain employs TRBV25-1 and TRBJ1-1; TRBD1 aligns across 8 bases. CDR1 is MGHDK, CDR2 SYGVNS, per germline. Germline trimming cut 5 bases from V and 1 base from J; bases unmatched to any gene: 12. This CDR3 spans 17 amino acids. The DNA of the CDR3 is TGTGCCAGCAGTACCCCGGACAGGGTAGTAGGGAACACTGAAGCTTTCTTT. Its translation is CASSTPDRVVGNTEAFF.

The chain uses TRBV7-9 and TRBJ2-3, with 7 bases aligning to TRBD1. CDR1 is SEHNR, CDR2 FQNEAQ, per germline (reference sequence). CDR3 length equals 13 residues. V was clipped by 6 bases and J by 6 bases; unmatched bases: 6. The CDR3 sequence is CASRQETGDTQYF. CDR3 nucleotide sequence: TGTGCCAGCAGGCAGGAGACAGGGGATACGCAGTATTTT. Full variable domain (rest looked up from reference TRBV7-9 and TRBJ2-3): DTGVSQNPRHKITKRGQNVTFRCDPISEHNRLYWYRQTLGQGPEFLTYFQNEAQLEKSRLLSDRFSAERPKGSFSTLEIQRTEQGDSAMYLCASRQETGDTQYFGPGTRLTVL.

The chain recombines TRBV30 with TRBJ2-7; maybe TRBD1 (7 bases). The germline V gene encodes CDR1 GTSNPN and CDR2 SVGIG (reference sequence). Trimming took 1 base from V and 5 from J, leaving 15 bases between them. There are 14 residues in the CDR3. The CDR3 DNA sequence: TGTGCCTGGAGTGCACTACGGAGGGGGCACGAGCAGTACTTC. Translated: CAWSALRRGHEQYF.

V and J are TRBV11-2 and TRBJ1-1, with D possibly TRBD1 on 5 matching bases. With 7 bases removed from V and 3 bases from J, the gap between germline ends came to 15 bases. The CDR3 length is 14 residues. The V gene's germline CDR1 is SGHAT and CDR2 FQNNGV. CDR3 region: CASTPGGFDTEAFF. The DNA for the CDR3 is TGTGCCAGCACCCCGGGGGGGTTCGACACTGAAGCTTTCTTT.

J is TRBJ1-1 and V is TRBV27; tentatively, D is TRBD1 (5 bases). V lost 3 bases and J lost 6, with 14 bases in between. CDR1 and CDR2 from the germline V gene are MNHEY and SMNVEV (reference sequence). This CDR3 contains 14 residues. The CDR3 DNA reads as TGTGCCAGCAGTTTGACCTGGACACATCCTGAAGCTTTCTTT. Amino acids: CASSLTWTHPEAFF.

The rearrangement links TRBV27 to TRBJ1-5; D not resolved. Germline V gene sequence: CDR1 MNHEY, CDR2 SMNVEV (reference sequence). The CDR3 contains 18 residues. Trimming removed 6 bases from V and 2 bases from J, with 23 bases in between. The CDR3, as DNA: TGTGCCAGCAGCCCAGAGGGCACCCGAGGCCTTGGCAATCAGCCCCAGCATTTT. Amino acids: CASSPEGTRGLGNQPQHF.

This clone showed up just a few times. This chain joins TRBV19 and TRBJ1-2; TRBD1 matches 7 bases. Trimming at V came to 5 bases and at J to 4 bases, leaving 13 bases not matched to a gene. This CDR3 contains 16 residues. Germline CDR1 reads LNHDA; CDR2 reads SQIVND (reference sequence). The CDR3 nucleotides read TGTGCCAGTAGTGCGCAGGGGGGTTCGAATCTCTATGGCTACACCTTC. Its protein product is CASSAQGGSNLYGYTF.

The chain links TRBV7-9 to TRBJ1-1, with D hard to call. The ends were cut back, 8 bases at V and 1 base at J, with 17 bases in the middle. CDR1 and CDR2 (germline): SEHNR, FQNEAQ (reference sequence). The length of the CDR3 is 15 residues. CDR3 sequence reads: CASSSLGYGNTEAFF. CDR3 DNA: TGTGCCAGCTCATCACTAGGTTACGGGAACACTGAAGCTTTCTTT.

This clone showed up just a few times. The chain is built from TRBV4-2 and TRBJ2-3, with TRBD2 identical over 14 bases. The length of the CDR3 is 17 residues. CDR1 is LGHNA and CDR2 is YNFKEQ in the germline V gene. J gave up 2 bases and V 4 bases, and 5 bases lay outside the gene matches. The CDR3 sequence is CASSRGLAGGLTDTQYF. In nucleotides, the CDR3 is TGTGCCAGCAGCCGAGGACTAGCGGGGGGACTCACAGATACGCAGTATTTT.

This clone has a handful of counts. The chain joins TRBV5-1 to TRBJ1-1, with D unclear. V was pared by 1 base and J by 6 bases, with 13 bases between. The germline V gene encodes CDR1 SGHRS and CDR2 YFSETQ. The CDR3 runs to 14 residues. The CDR3 sequence is CASSLSGGGAEAFF. The CDR3 DNA reads TGCGCCAGCAGCTTGTCTGGTGGCGGGGCTGAAGCTTTCTTT.

This clone was seen just once. The V call is TRBV27, the J call TRBJ2-7, with D possibly matching TRBD2 (5 bases). This CDR3 spans 17 amino acids. Trimming shortened V by 6 bases and J by 2 bases, and 23 bases separated the two germline ends. Germline CDR1 MNHEY, CDR2 SMNVEV (reference sequence). CDR3 DNA sequence: TGTGCCAGCAGCCCCCCGAGGGCAGGTGGGGAACCCTACGAGCAGTACTTC. Translating gives CASSPPRAGGEPYEQYF.

This rearrangement joins TRBV7-2 to TRBJ2-5; the match to TRBD2 covers 9 bases. V lost 2 bases, J lost 2 bases, and 9 bases stayed unmatched. This CDR3 is built from 17 residues. Germline CDR1 and CDR2: SGHTA and FQGNSA. CDR3 sequence: CASSLRGGRAGQETQYF. The CDR3 DNA reads TGTGCCAGCAGCTTAAGGGGCGGGAGGGCCGGTCAAGAGACCCAGTACTTC.